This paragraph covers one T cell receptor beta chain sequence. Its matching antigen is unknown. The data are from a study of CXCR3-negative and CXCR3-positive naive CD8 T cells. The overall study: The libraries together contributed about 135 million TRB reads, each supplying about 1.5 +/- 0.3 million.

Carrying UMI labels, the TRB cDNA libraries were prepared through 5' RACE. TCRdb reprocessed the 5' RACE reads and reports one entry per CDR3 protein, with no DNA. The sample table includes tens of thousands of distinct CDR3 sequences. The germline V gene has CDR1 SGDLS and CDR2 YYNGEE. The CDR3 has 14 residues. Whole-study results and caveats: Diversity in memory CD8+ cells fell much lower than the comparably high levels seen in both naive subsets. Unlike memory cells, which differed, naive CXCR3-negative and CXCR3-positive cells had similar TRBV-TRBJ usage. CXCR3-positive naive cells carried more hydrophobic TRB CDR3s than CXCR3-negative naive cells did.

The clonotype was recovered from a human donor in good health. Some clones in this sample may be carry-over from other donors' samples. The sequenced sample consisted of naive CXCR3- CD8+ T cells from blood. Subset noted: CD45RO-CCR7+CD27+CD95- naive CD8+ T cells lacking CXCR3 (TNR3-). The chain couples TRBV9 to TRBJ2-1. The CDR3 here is CASSVATSRNEQFF.